These 28 T cell receptor beta chains originate from one sample sequenced in a study of identifying expanded T cells in peripheral blood. Some clones are missing from TCRdb's copy, which holds only in-frame ones; the method was immunoSEQ multiplex PCR. Seen here are roughly 100,000 clones, about nine tenths observed once, and the top ten hold roughly 15%. The specimen was blood. The receptor set was obtained from a person aged 18 to 70 in good health.

V and J are TRBV5-1 and TRBJ1-1, with D maybe TRBD1 (5 bases). The CDR3 runs to 14 residues. Germline assignment: CDR1 SGHRS and CDR2 YFSETQ. Trimming cost V 0 bases and J 5 bases, with 11 bases left between them. The CDR3, as DNA: TGCGCCAGCAGCTTGGAATCGGGGGATACTGAAGCTTTCTTT. Translation gives CASSLESGDTEAFF.

The chain combines TRBV27 with TRBJ2-7; no definite D call. CDR1 and CDR2 from the germline V gene are MNHEY and SMNVEV (reference sequence). The CDR3 sequence is 12 residues long. Trimming took off 8 bases at V and 2 bases at J, with 10 bases between the two ends. The CDR3 region is CASSRGPYEQYF. CDR3 bases: TGTGCCAGCTCTCGCGGCCCCTACGAGCAGTACTTC.

This chain joins TRBV28 and TRBJ2-7; 9 bases map to TRBD1. The junction had 11 bases not matched to a gene; V was cut back by 6 bases and J by 5 bases. There are 15 residues in the CDR3. Germline V gene data show CDR1 as MDHEN and CDR2 as SYDVKM. This CDR3 reads CASRGRGTGIHEQYF. CDR3 nucleotide sequence: TGTGCCAGCAGGGGCCGGGGGACAGGGATCCACGAGCAGTACTTC.

This chain uses TRBV4-2 with TRBJ1-5; no firm D call. CDR1 is LGHNA, CDR2 YNFKEQ, per germline. CDR3 size: 16 residues. With 1 base removed from V and 1 base from J, the gap between germline ends came to 11 bases. The CDR3 is CASSQVSGSSNQPQHF. The DNA of the CDR3 is TGTGCCAGCAGCCAAGTCTCCGGATCAAGCAATCAGCCCCAGCATTTT.

The table lists this clone with a few counts. CDR3 in amino acids: CASSTGPPGRGYTF. For the CDR3, the DNA is TGTGCCAGCAGTACCGGGCCCCCTGGTCGGGGCTACACCTTC. V and J are TRBV28 and TRBJ1-2, with D hard to call. V was pared by 5 bases and J by 8 bases, with 18 bases between. There are 14 residues in the CDR3. Germline CDR1 reads MDHEN; CDR2 reads SYDVKM.

V and J are TRBV5-1 and TRBJ2-1; tentative D call: TRBD2 (5 bases). CDR3 size: 14 residues. The V gene lost 0 bases and the J gene lost 6 bases, with 10 bases spanning the gap. Germline V CDR1 and CDR2: SGHRS, YFSETQ. CDR3: CASSLEASPNEQFF. In nucleotides, the CDR3 is TGCGCCAGCAGCTTGGAGGCTAGCCCCAATGAGCAGTTCTTC. The entire variable domain, with the rest obtained from reference TRBV5-1 and TRBJ2-1, is as follows: KAGVTQTPRYLIKTRGQQVTLSCSPISGHRSVSWYQQTPGQGLQFLFEYFSETQRNKGNFPGRFSGRQFSNSRSEMNVSTLELGDSALYLCASSLEASPNEQFFGPGTRLTVL.

The DNA for the CDR3 is TGCGCCAGCAGCTTGGAGGGCAGGGGCGGGGCAGATACGCAGTATTTT. Its protein is CASSLEGRGGADTQYF. The genes are TRBV5-1 and TRBJ2-3; D might be TRBD1 or TRBD2, each matching 6 bases. CDR3 length: 16 amino acids. V lost 0 bases and J 4 bases, leaving 15 bases between the germline ends. The V gene's germline CDR1 is SGHRS and CDR2 YFSETQ.

This chain connects TRBV6-6 to TRBJ2-7, with TRBD1 matching 8 bases. Germline V gene sequence: CDR1 MNHNY, CDR2 SVGAGI (reference sequence). The CDR3 has 15 amino acids. V was clipped by 2 bases and J by 4 bases; unmatched bases: 7. The CDR3 region has the DNA TGTGCCAGCAGTTACAAAGGACAGGGAACATACGAGCAGTACTTC. Protein: CASSYKGQGTYEQYF.

In DNA, the CDR3 is TGTGCCAGCAGTGCGACAGGGATCTATGGCTACACCTTC. This gives the protein CASSATGIYGYTF. The V and J genes are TRBV27 and TRBJ1-2; 7 bases match TRBD1. With 5 bases clipped from V and 4 bases from J, the junction kept 4 bases outside the gene matches. Germline values: CDR1 MNHEY, CDR2 SMNVEV (reference sequence). The CDR3 sequence is 13 residues long.

The rearrangement links TRBV5-1 to TRBJ2-7, with 11 bases identical to TRBD2. The CDR3 covers 17 residues. Trimming cost V 0 bases and J 3 bases; bases outside gene matches: 8. Germline CDR1 and CDR2: SGHRS and YFSETQ. CDR3 loop: CASSLVAGGPLGYEQYF. CDR3 DNA sequence: TGCGCCAGCAGCTTGGTAGCGGGAGGGCCACTAGGCTACGAGCAGTACTTC.

The genes are TRBV30 and TRBJ2-5; 8 bases map to TRBD1. Germline V lookup: CDR1 GTSNPN, CDR2 SVGIG (reference sequence). After removal of 8 bases from V and 3 bases from J, the junction contained 17 bases not matched to a gene. This CDR3 contains 16 residues. In DNA form, the CDR3 reads TGTGCCGGGACCCACGGACAGGGTCATAGCGAAGAGACCCAGTACTTC. Protein sequence: CAGTHGQGHSEETQYF.

The chain couples TRBV5-1 to TRBJ2-5, with TRBD1 matching over 9 bases. The CDR3 has 15 amino acids. Germline V gene lookup returns CDR1 SGHRS and CDR2 YFSETQ. Trimming at V came to 4 bases and at J to 5 bases, leaving 9 bases not matched to a gene. The CDR3 protein is CASSAYRGPMETQYF. The CDR3 DNA reads as TGCGCCAGCAGCGCCTACAGGGGGCCGATGGAGACCCAGTACTTC.

This chain uses TRBV18 with TRBJ1-5; D might be TRBD1 (5 bases). CDR3 size: 15 residues. The germline V gene has CDR1 KGHSH and CDR2 LQKENI. Trimming removed 5 bases at V and 7 bases at J, with 18 bases between. The CDR3, as DNA: TGTGCCAGCTCATCCGCCGGGACCCTGGGACAGCCCCAGCATTTT. Translation gives CASSSAGTLGQPQHF.

The genes are TRBV19 and TRBJ1-1; a possible D gene is TRBD1 (5 bases). Germline-derived CDR1 and CDR2 are LNHDA and SQIVND (reference sequence). Trimming took off 7 bases at V and 4 bases at J, with 19 bases between the two ends. The CDR3 has 15 residues. DNA for the CDR3: TGTGCCAGTAAATCTCCGGGCGAGGGGCGCACTGAAGCTTTCTTT. Translation: CASKSPGEGRTEAFF.

The chain carries TRBV5-6 and TRBJ1-4; a possible D gene is TRBD1 (6 bases). The germline V gene encodes CDR1 SGHDT and CDR2 YYEEEE. The V end was cut by 4 bases, the J end by 3 bases, with 16 bases between. CDR3 length: 16 residues. This chain's CDR3 is CASSGTYREPNEKLFF. The DNA for the CDR3 is TGTGCCAGCAGCGGGACCTACAGGGAGCCTAATGAAAAACTGTTTTTT.

The chain uses TRBV25-1 and TRBJ1-2; D unclear. The CDR3 consists of 12 residues. Germline values: CDR1 MGHDK, CDR2 SYGVNS. Trimming pared 2 bases from V and 6 bases from J, leaving 7 bases between. CDR3 amino acids: CASSELYDGYTF. DNA for the CDR3: TGTGCCAGCAGTGAACTCTATGATGGCTACACCTTC.

The genes are TRBV6-6 and TRBJ1-2; 7 nucleotides align to TRBD1. The V gene end was trimmed by 10 bases and the J gene end by 8 bases; junction bases not matched to a gene: 13. This CDR3 has 13 residues. Per germline, CDR1 MNHNY and CDR2 SVGAGI (reference sequence). This CDR3 reads CATRTGPILGYTF. In DNA form, the CDR3 reads TGTGCCACGCGGACAGGACCCATCCTCGGCTACACCTTC.

V gene TRBV5-1 combines with J gene TRBJ1-1, with no clear D. Germline V gene lookup returns CDR1 SGHRS and CDR2 YFSETQ. The CDR3 consists of 14 residues. V lost 4 bases to trimming and J lost 2 bases, with 12 bases between them. CDR3 nucleotides: TGCGCCAGCAGCCCCCCGGGGATAAACACTGAAGCTTTCTTT. The encoded protein is CASSPPGINTEAFF.

The rearrangement joins TRBV19 to TRBJ2-7, with 10 bases fitting TRBD1. J lost 3 bases, V lost 4 bases, and 3 bases had no gene match. Germline CDR1 reads LNHDA; CDR2 reads SQIVND (reference sequence). The CDR3 is 14 amino acids. Here the CDR3 DNA reads TGTGCCAGTAGTAAGACAGGGGGCATCTACGAGCAGTACTTC. The encoded protein is CASSKTGGIYEQYF.

The chain recombines TRBV6-6 with TRBJ2-5, with TRBD1 matching over 8 bases. V shed 6 bases, J shed 4 bases, and the junction held 10 bases outside the gene matches. This CDR3 is 15 amino acids long. CDR1 and CDR2 (germline): MNHNY, SVGAGI (reference sequence). The CDR3 region has the DNA TGTGCCAGCAGGTCTCGGACAGGGTGGGTAGAGACCCAGTACTTC. Translated: CASRSRTGWVETQYF.

This clone has a handful of counts. CDR3 amino acids: CASSFHGNEQFF. CDR3 DNA: TGTGCCAGCAGCTTTCACGGCAATGAGCAGTTCTTC. This chain connects TRBV11-2 to TRBJ2-1; the D is unclear. V was pared by 3 bases and J by 6 bases, with 6 bases between. The CDR3 loop spans 12 amino acids. Germline V gives CDR1 SGHAT, CDR2 FQNNGV.

This sequence joins TRBV5-4 and TRBJ2-2; 15 nucleotides agree with TRBD2. Germline CDR1 is SGHNT and CDR2 is YYREEE (reference sequence). The J segment lost 7 bases and the V segment lost 4 bases, leaving 8 bases of the junction unmatched. The CDR3 extends over 17 amino acids. Here the CDR3 reads CASSNPGLAGGIGELFF. CDR3 DNA sequence: TGTGCCAGCAGCAACCCGGGACTAGCGGGAGGAATCGGGGAGCTGTTTTTT.

This chain connects TRBV6-6 to TRBJ2-3; tentative D call: TRBD1 (5 bases). The CDR3 covers 14 residues. Germline V gene sequence: CDR1 MNHNY, CDR2 SVGAGI (reference sequence). Trimming cost V 2 bases and J 6 bases, with 12 bases left between them. CDR3 nucleotides: TGTGCCAGCAGTTACGGGGCAGCTAAGGATACGCAGTATTTT. This codes for CASSYGAAKDTQYF.

V is TRBV5-4 and J is TRBJ2-4; 10 positions agree with TRBD1. CDR3 length: 17 residues. CDR1 and CDR2 (germline): SGHNT, YYREEE (reference sequence). Unmatched junction bases numbered 7, after V lost 4 bases and J lost 0 bases. This CDR3 is CASSPGQGTLAKNIQYF. The DNA for the CDR3 is TGTGCCAGCAGCCCGGGACAGGGGACCCTAGCCAAAAACATTCAGTACTTC.

V gene TRBV27 combines with J gene TRBJ1-1; D possibly corresponds to TRBD1 (5 bases). Between the trimmed V and J ends, which lost 6 bases and 3 bases, there was a span of 11 bases. The CDR3 has 13 amino acids. The germline CDR1 and CDR2 sequences are MNHEY and SMNVEV (reference sequence). The DNA of the CDR3 is TGTGCCAGCAGCCAGGGATTCTACACTGAAGCTTTCTTT. Translation: CASSQGFYTEAFF.

This clone was seen just once. The V and J genes are TRBV9 and TRBJ2-5; a weak D match, TRBD1 (6 bases). The CDR3 is made up of 15 amino acids. The V gene's germline CDR1 is SGDLS and CDR2 YYNGEE. Between the trimmed V and J ends, which lost 0 bases and 0 bases, there was a span of 9 bases. The CDR3 protein is CASSVGGQYQETQYF. The CDR3 DNA is TGTGCCAGCAGCGTAGGCGGACAGTACCAAGAGACCCAGTACTTC.

The chain uses TRBV30 and TRBJ1-1, with D unresolved. The CDR3 loop spans 14 amino acids. Germline V lookup: CDR1 GTSNPN, CDR2 SVGIG (reference sequence). The chain's CDR3 is CALGPSASYVEAFF. CDR3 bases: TGTGCGCTTGGACCCTCAGCAAGTTACGTTGAAGCTTTCTTT.

The chain uses TRBV19 and TRBJ1-1; D remains ambiguous. V was clipped by 11 bases and J by 0 bases, with 22 bases between them. In germline, CDR1 is LNHDA, CDR2 SQIVND (reference sequence). This CDR3 is built from 16 residues. The CDR3 DNA reads as TGTGCCGTTACATTGGGTAAAGGCCGTATGAACACTGAAGCTTTCTTT. Residues: CAVTLGKGRMNTEAFF.